The entry below gives a single T cell receptor beta chain sequence along with its context. Trimming removed 0 bases at V and 1 base at J, with 10 bases between. The germline CDR1 and CDR2 sequences are LGHNA and YNFKEQ. CDR3 length: 15 amino acids. This specimen belongs to a study of control samples from healthy donors and cancer patients. The method was immunoSEQ multiplex PCR; TCRdb's version includes in-frame clones alone and lacks a portion of them. Of roughly 100,000 clones detected, 85% to 90% appear once; the ten largest clones hold around 14%. Sequencing was carried out using blood. The TCR was taken from a man aged 30 to 45 in good health. The chain carries TRBV4-2 and TRBJ2-7; weak D call: TRBD2 (5 bases). CDR3 nucleotide sequence: TGTGCCAGCAGCCAAGATTCTCGGGGATCCTACGAGCAGTACTTC. The encoded protein is CASSQDSRGSYEQYF.